One T cell receptor (beta chain) is described in this entry. Its target is unknown. The V and J ends lost 5 bases and 4 bases respectively, with 19 bases between them. The length of the CDR3 is 16 residues. These data originate in a study of T-cell memory formation after mild COVID-19. TCRdb passed the 5' RACE reads through MiXCR, listing each CDR3 protein once. The sample lists 250,000 to 300,000 distinct CDR3 sequences, roughly 18% occurring once. The study, taken as a whole, reports: Clones shrinking from day 15 to 85 showed even CD4/CD8 mixes; later expanders tilted CD4+.

The source of this sequence is a man between 18 and 35 years old who had mild COVID-19 (a few samples of this study predate the infection). Cell type and time point are not known. Sequenced material: PBMCs or a T cell subset sorted from them (not recorded which). The J gene is TRBJ2-3, the V gene TRBV12-3 or TRBV12-4; D possibly matches TRBD1 or TRBD2 (5 bases each). As DNA, the CDR3 is TGTGCCAGCAGTGGCGTGGGACGCCGGCCCCCAGATACGCAGTATTTT. Residues: CASSGVGRRPPDTQYF.